The 4 T cell receptor beta chains reported below all come from one sample, sequenced in a study of blood T cell repertoires in COVID-19. Clones were sequenced by immunoSEQ multiplex PCR, and TCRdb holds only the in-frame ones, with some missing. The sample contains about 350,000 clones, about 90% of which appear only once. The sample was peripheral blood. The receptors stem from a woman aged 18-29 years who had recovered from COVID-19.

The chain recombines TRBV4-1 with TRBJ1-2; 12 positions match TRBD1. The CDR3 has 17 amino acids. J lost 4 bases, V lost 0 bases, and 6 bases had no gene match. Per germline, CDR1 MGHRA and CDR2 YSYEKL. In nucleotides, the CDR3 is TGCGCCAGCAGCCAAGACCAGGGACAGGGGGCGGGCTATGGCTACACCTTC. It encodes CASSQDQGQGAGYGYTF.

The chain has TRBV7-2 and TRBJ2-1, with 10 bases identical to TRBD2. J gave up 3 bases and V 3 bases, and 5 bases lay outside the gene matches. The germline CDR1 and CDR2 sequences are SGHTA and FQGNSA. This CDR3 is built from 16 residues. CDR3 coding DNA: TGTGCCAGCAGCTTGTTTAGCGGGAGGAACTACAATGAGCAGTTCTTC. Translation gives CASSLFSGRNYNEQFF.

This chain connects TRBV9 to TRBJ2-1, with TRBD2 matching over 9 bases. Germline values: CDR1 SGDLS, CDR2 YYNGEE. The CDR3 runs 15 residues. The junction had 4 bases not matched to a gene; V was cut back by 4 bases and J by 2 bases. The chain's CDR3 is CASSSLAGTYNEQFF. As DNA, the CDR3 is TGTGCCAGCAGCTCCCTAGCGGGGACCTACAATGAGCAGTTCTTC.

Here the CDR3 DNA reads TGTGCCAGCAGCTCACTTACTGGGACTAGCGGACAGAACACCGGGGAGCTGTTTTTT. Its protein product is CASSSLTGTSGQNTGELFF. V gene TRBV11-2 combines with J gene TRBJ2-2, with TRBD2 matching 11 bases. Germline V gene sequence: CDR1 SGHAT, CDR2 FQNNGV. The CDR3 is 19 amino acids. V was clipped by 4 bases and J by 1 base; unmatched bases: 11.